This TCR beta chain was identified during a study of Graves' ophthalmopathy and Graves' hyperthyroidism. General study findings and limits: Most clonotypes expanded in thyroid above 0.001 frequency were present in blood too.

RNA transcripts were the source from which TCR beta CDR3 regions were amplified. RT-PCR with HTBI primers came first, then second-round multiplex PCR. TCRdb processed the multiplex PCR reads anew with MiXCR; each CDR3 protein has one entry. The sample records 400,000 or so distinct CDR3 sequences, 15% being singletons. Trimming took 0 bases from V and 0 from J, leaving 9 bases between them. Germline CDR1 reads SGHRS; CDR2 reads YFSETQ. This CDR3 spans 15 amino acids. This clonotype was observed many times. What it binds is not known. Out of about 9.6 ml of fresh peripheral blood, PBMCs were obtained. This sequence joins TRBV5-1 and TRBJ1-1, with unresolved D. This receptor was identified in a woman under 30 with stable Graves' hyperthyroidism. The sequenced material came from peripheral blood. This CDR3 reads CASSLGPYMNTEAFF. The DNA for the CDR3 is TGCGCCAGCAGCTTGGGACCCTACATGAACACTGAAGCTTTCTTT.